This record looks at one T cell receptor (beta chain) sequence and its context. What it binds is unknown. Per germline, CDR1 SGHDT and CDR2 YYEEEE. Trimming left V 2 bases short and J 5 bases short, with 12 bases between. This CDR3 region has 14 residues. The source of the sample is a study of siplizumab effects on memory and regulatory T cells. Study-wide findings and caveats: Whether the proliferating Tregs (from siplizumab cultures) were suppressive was not confirmed. Naive T cells appeared more varied than memory cells and looked like key alloresponse contributors. Siplizumab significantly reduced alloreactive sequences traceable to unstimulated CD4+ memory cells. With siplizumab, Treg-derived clones averaged roughly 62% of mappable alloreactive CD4+ clones, versus roughly 27% in controls.

Repertoires were generated with immunoSEQ multiplex PCR, while TCRdb's copy carries only in-frame clones and drops some. The sample has some 97,000 clones; around 92% are singletons. The sequence was collected from a human donor in good health. V usage is TRBV5-6 and J usage is TRBJ2-3; D is possibly TRBD2 (6 bases). Sequenced input: CD4+ T cells sorted from blood. CDR3 amino acids: CASSFGRLGDTQYF. The CDR3, as DNA: TGTGCCAGCAGCTTCGGGAGACTCGGAGATACGCAGTATTTT. Drawing the rest from reference TRBV5-6 and TRBJ2-3, the complete variable domain is DAGVTQSPTHLIKTRGQQVTLRCSPKSGHDTVSWYQQALGQGPQFIFQYYEEEERQRGNFPDRFSGHQFPNYSSELNVNALLLGDSALYLCASSFGRLGDTQYFGPGTRLTVL.